The 2 T cell receptor beta chains reported below all come from one sample, sequenced in a study of blood T cell repertoires in COVID-19. The method was immunoSEQ multiplex PCR; TCRdb's version includes in-frame clones alone and lacks a portion of them. The sample contains hundreds of thousands of clones, about 89% of which appear only once. Sequencing was done on a sample of PBMCs or T cells enriched from blood (not recorded which). Receptors were obtained from a woman aged 25 to 39 who had recovered from COVID-19.

V gene TRBV4-1 combines with J gene TRBJ1-2; D is perhaps TRBD1 (6 bases). Germline CDR1 is MGHRA and CDR2 is YSYEKL. V lost 4 bases, J lost 2 bases, and 20 bases lay in between. The CDR3 length is 17 residues. In DNA, the CDR3 is TGCGCCAGCAGCCCCACGTATGCCGGCCAGGGGAACTATGGCTACACCTTC. Protein product: CASSPTYAGQGNYGYTF.

The CDR3 protein is CSASKGWAGYTEAFF. The CDR3 DNA reads as TGCAGTGCTAGTAAGGGGTGGGCAGGATACACTGAAGCTTTCTTT. V and J are TRBV20-1 and TRBJ1-1, with D possibly TRBD1 on 5 matching bases. The CDR3 sequence is 15 residues long. V lost 3 bases, J lost 3 bases, and 17 bases lay in between. Germline CDR1 DFQATT, CDR2 SNEGSKA (reference sequence).